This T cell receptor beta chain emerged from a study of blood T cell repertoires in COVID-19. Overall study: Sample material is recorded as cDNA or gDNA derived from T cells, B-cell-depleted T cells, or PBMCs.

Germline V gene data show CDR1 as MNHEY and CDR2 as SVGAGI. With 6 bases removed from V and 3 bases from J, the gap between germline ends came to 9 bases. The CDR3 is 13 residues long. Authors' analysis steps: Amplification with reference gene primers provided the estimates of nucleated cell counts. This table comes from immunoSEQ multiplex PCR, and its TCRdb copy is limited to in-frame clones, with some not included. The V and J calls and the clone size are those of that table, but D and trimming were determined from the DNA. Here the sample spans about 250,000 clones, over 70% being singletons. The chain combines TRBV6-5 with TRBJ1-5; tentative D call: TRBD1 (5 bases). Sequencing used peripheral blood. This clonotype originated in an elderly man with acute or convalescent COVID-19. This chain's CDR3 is CASRGQDNQPQHF. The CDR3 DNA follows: TGTGCCAGCAGGGGGCAGGACAATCAGCCCCAGCATTTT.